This TCR beta chain was captured in a study of PD-1 blockade in mismatch repair-deficient tumors. Study background: Patients had over ten mismatch repair-deficient cancer types and were previously treated and progressing.

General observations from the study: After pembrolizumab, tumor-resident clones rose rapidly, then generally contracted before radiologic responses.

To note about this clone: The antigen is unknown.

Sequencing used immunoSEQ multiplex PCR; TCRdb keeps in-frame clones, though not all of them. The table has 76,000 or so clones, more than 80% seen once. Every patient had mismatch repair deficiency by PCR or immunohistochemistry. TCRs were sequenced from a few patients responding to pembrolizumab. Germline lookup yields CDR1 LNHDA and CDR2 SQIVND (reference sequence). CDR3 length equals 16 residues. The V and J ends lost 5 bases and 0 bases respectively, with 11 bases between them. The sequences come from peripheral blood, collected 44 weeks after starting pembrolizumab. The sequence derives from an adult with mismatch repair-deficient cancer. V is TRBV19 and J is TRBJ2-6; TRBD1 might be the D (5 bases). For the CDR3, the DNA is TGTGCCAGTAGTCAACAGGCCATCTCTGGGGCCAACGTCCTGACTTTC. Its translation is CASSQQAISGANVLTF.